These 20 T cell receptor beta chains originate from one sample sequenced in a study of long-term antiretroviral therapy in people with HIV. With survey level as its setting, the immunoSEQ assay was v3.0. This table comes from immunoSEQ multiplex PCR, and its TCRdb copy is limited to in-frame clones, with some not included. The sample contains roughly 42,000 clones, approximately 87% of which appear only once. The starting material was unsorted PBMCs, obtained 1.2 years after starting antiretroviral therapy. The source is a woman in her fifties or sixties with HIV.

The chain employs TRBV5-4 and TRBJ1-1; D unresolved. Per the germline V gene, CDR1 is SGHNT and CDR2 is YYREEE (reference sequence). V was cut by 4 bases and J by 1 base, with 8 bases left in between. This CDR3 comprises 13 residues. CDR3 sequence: CASSLRQNTEAFF. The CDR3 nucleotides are TGTGCCAGCAGCCTTCGACAGAACACTGAAGCTTTCTTT.

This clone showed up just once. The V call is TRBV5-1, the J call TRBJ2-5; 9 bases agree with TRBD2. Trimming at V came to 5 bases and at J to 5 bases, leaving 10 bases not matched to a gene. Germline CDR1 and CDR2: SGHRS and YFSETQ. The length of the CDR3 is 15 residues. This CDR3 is CASRPSGTKWETQYF. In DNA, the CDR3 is TGCGCCAGCAGACCTAGCGGGACTAAGTGGGAGACCCAGTACTTC.

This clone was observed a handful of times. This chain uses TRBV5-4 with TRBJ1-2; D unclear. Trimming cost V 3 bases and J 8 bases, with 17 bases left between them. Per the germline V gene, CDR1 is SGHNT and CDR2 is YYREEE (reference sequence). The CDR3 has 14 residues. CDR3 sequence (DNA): TGTGCCAGCAGCTCCCTTGCATCTGGTCGCGGCTACACCTTC. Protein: CASSSLASGRGYTF.

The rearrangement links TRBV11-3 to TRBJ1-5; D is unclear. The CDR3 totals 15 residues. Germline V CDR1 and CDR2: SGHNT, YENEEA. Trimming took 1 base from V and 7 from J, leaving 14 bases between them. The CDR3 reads CASSLGVGVRQPQHF. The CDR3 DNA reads TGTGCCAGCAGCTTAGGGGTCGGGGTACGCCAGCCCCAGCATTTT.

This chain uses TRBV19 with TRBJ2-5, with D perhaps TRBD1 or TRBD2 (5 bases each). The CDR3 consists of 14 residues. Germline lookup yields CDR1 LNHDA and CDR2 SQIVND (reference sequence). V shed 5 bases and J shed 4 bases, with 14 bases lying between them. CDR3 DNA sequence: TGTGCCAGTAGTGAAGTGGGGGACCTAGAGACCCAGTACTTC. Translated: CASSEVGDLETQYF.

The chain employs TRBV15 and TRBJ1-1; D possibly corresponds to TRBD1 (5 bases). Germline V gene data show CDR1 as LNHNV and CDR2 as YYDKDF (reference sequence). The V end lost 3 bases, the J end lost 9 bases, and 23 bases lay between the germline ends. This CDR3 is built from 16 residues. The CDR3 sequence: CATSRDPQGGVPQAFF. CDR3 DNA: TGTGCCACCAGCAGGGACCCTCAGGGTGGTGTCCCCCAAGCTTTCTTT.

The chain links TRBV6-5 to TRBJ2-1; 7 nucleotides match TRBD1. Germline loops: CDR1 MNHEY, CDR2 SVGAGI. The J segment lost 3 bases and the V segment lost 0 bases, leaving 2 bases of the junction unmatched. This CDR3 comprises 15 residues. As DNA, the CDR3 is TGTGCCAGCAGTTACTCGGGACAGTTCTACAATGAGCAGTTCTTC. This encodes CASSYSGQFYNEQFF.

The CDR3 protein is CASSLVGGEYEQYF. The CDR3 nucleotides read TGTGCCAGCAGCTTAGTAGGAGGGGAATACGAGCAGTACTTC. V and J are TRBV11-2 and TRBJ2-7; TRBD2 might be the D (6 bases). V was pared by 1 base and J by 4 bases, with 11 bases between. The CDR3 is 14 residues long. Germline CDR1 and CDR2: SGHAT and FQNNGV.

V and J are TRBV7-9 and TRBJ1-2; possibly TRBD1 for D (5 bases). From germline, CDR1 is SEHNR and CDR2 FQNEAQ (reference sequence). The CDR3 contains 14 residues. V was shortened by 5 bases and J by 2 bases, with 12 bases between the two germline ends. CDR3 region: CASSRVEGNYGYTF. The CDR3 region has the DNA TGTGCCAGCAGCCGCGTAGAGGGGAACTATGGCTACACCTTC.

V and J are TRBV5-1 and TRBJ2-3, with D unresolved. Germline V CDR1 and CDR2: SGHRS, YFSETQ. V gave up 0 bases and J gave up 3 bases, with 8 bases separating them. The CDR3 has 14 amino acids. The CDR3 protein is CASSLVAGTDTQYF. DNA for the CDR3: TGCGCCAGCAGCTTGGTGGCAGGAACAGATACGCAGTATTTT. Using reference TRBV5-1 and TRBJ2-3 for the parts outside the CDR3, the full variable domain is KAGVTQTPRYLIKTRGQQVTLSCSPISGHRSVSWYQQTPGQGLQFLFEYFSETQRNKGNFPGRFSGRQFSNSRSEMNVSTLELGDSALYLCASSLVAGTDTQYFGPGTRLTVL.

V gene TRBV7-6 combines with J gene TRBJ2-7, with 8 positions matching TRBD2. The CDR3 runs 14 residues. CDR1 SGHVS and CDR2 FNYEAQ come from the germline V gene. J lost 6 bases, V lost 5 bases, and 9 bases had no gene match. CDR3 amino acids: CASSPPGGQVEQYF. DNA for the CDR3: TGTGCCAGCAGCCCACCGGGGGGGCAGGTCGAGCAGTACTTC. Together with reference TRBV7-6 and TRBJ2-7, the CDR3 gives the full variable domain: GAGVSQSPRYKVTKRGQDVALRCDPISGHVSLYWYRQALGQGPEFLTYFNYEAQQDKSGLPNDRFSAERPEGSISTLTIQRTEQRDSAMYRCASSPPGGQVEQYFGPGTRLTVT.

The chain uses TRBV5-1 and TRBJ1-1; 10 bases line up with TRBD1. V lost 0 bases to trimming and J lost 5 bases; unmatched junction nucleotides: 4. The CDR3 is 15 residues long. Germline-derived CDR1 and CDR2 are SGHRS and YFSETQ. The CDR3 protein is CASSLGGQGQTEAFF. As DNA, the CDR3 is TGCGCCAGCAGCTTGGGGGGACAGGGGCAGACTGAAGCTTTCTTT.

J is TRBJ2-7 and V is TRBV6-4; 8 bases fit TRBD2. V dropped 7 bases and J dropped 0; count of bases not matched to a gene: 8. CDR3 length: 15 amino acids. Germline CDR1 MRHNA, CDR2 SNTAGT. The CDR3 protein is CASISGGGSSYEQYF. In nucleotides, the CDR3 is TGTGCCAGCATCTCCGGGGGGGGCAGCTCCTACGAGCAGTACTTC.

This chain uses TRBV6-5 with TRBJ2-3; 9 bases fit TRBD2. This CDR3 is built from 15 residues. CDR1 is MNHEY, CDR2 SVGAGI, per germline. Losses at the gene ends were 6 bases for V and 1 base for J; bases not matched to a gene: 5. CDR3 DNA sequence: TGTGCCAGCAGCCGCGGGGGGGGAGGCACAGATACGCAGTATTTT. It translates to CASSRGGGGTDTQYF.

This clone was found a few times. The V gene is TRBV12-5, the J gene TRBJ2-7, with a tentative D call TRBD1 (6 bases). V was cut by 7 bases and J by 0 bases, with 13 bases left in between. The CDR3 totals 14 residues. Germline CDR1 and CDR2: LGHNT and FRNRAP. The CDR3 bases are TGTGCTAGTGCTTCCGGGACATACTCCTACGAGCAGTACTTC. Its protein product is CASASGTYSYEQYF.

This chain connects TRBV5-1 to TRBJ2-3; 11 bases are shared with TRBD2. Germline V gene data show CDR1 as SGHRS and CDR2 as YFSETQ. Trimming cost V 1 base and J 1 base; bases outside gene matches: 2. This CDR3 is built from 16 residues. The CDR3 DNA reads TGCGCCAGCAGCTTGTTGACTAGCGGGGGCACAGATACGCAGTATTTT. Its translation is CASSLLTSGGTDTQYF.

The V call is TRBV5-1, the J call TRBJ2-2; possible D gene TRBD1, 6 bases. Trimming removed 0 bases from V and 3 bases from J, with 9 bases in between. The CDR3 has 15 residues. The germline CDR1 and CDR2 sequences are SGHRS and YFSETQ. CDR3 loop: CASSLEGVYTGELFF. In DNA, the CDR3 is TGCGCCAGCAGCTTGGAGGGGGTCTACACCGGGGAGCTGTTTTTT.

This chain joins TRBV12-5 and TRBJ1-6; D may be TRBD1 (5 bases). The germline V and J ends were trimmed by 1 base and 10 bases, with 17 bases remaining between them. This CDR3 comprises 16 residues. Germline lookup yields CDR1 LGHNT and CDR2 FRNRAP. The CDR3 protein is CASGLGMGIRGSPLHF. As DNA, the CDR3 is TGTGCTAGTGGTTTGGGCATGGGCATTCGGGGGTCACCCCTCCACTTT.

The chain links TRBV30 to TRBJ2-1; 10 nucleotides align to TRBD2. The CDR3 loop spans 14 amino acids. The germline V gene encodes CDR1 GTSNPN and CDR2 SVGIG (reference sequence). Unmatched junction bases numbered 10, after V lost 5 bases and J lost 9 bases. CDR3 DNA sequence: TGTGCCTGGGATCTAGCGGGGGTCGGGGGTGAGCAGTTCTTC. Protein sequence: CAWDLAGVGGEQFF.

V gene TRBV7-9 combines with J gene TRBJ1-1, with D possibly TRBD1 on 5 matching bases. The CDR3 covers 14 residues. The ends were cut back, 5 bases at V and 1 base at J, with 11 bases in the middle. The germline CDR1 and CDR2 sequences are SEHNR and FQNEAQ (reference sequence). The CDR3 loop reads CASSPLGGNTEAFF. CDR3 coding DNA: TGTGCCAGCAGCCCCCTCGGGGGGAACACTGAAGCTTTCTTT.